The 19 T cell receptor beta chains reported below all come from one sample, sequenced in a study of T cell responses to AZD1222 COVID-19 vaccine (dated by TCRdb to the early 2020s). Library preparation used the immunoSEQ multiplex PCR assay. TCRdb holds this immuneACCESS table with in-frame rearrangements only. Some clones are missing; in checked studies, unresolved V genes explain under half, and the rest has no known cause. The sample yields under 200,000 clones; around nine tenths were counted once. The ten largest clones add up to around 26% of the sample. The time point tag for this specimen amounts to: about 28 days (+/-7) after the second vaccine dose. The specimen comprised peripheral blood, sampled 28 days after the second AZD1222 dose. The receptors were gathered from an adult who received the AZD1222 COVID-19 vaccine.

The V call is TRBV4-2, the J call TRBJ1-1; 9 positions match TRBD1. Trimming took 4 bases from V and 1 from J; bases not matched to a gene: 4. Germline V lookup: CDR1 LGHNA, CDR2 YNFKEQ. The CDR3 contains 15 residues. The CDR3 nucleotides are TGTGCCAGCAGCCTCGAACAGGGGGCGAACACTGAAGCTTTCTTT. As protein: CASSLEQGANTEAFF.

This clone was observed a handful of times. The chain couples TRBV5-4 to TRBJ2-1, with 13 bases identical to TRBD2. The junction had 6 bases not matched to a gene; V was cut back by 4 bases and J by 8 bases. This CDR3 has 15 amino acids. CDR1 and CDR2 (germline): SGHNT, YYREEE (reference sequence). The DNA for the CDR3 is TGTGCCAGCAGCCCAGGACTAGCGGGAGTAGATGAGCAGTTCTTC. Its protein product is CASSPGLAGVDEQFF.

The CDR3 loop reads CASSLTSRESYEQYF. The CDR3 DNA sequence: TGTGCCAGCAGTTTAACAAGCAGGGAGTCCTACGAGCAGTACTTC. The chain is built from TRBV28 and TRBJ2-7; D may be TRBD1 or TRBD2 (5 bases each). The CDR3 is made up of 15 amino acids. V was clipped by 2 bases and J by 1 base, with 12 bases between them. Germline V CDR1 and CDR2: MDHEN, SYDVKM.

This sequence joins TRBV6-2 or TRBV6-3 and TRBJ2-7; the match to TRBD2 covers 12 bases. Trimming at V came to 2 bases and at J to 8 bases, leaving 4 bases not matched to a gene. Germline V gives CDR1 MNHEY, CDR2 SVGEGT. CDR3 length: 14 residues. The CDR3, as DNA: TGTGCCAGCAGTTACAGACTAGCGGGAGTACAGCAGTACTTC. Translation: CASSYRLAGVQQYF.

This clone was counted once. The chain uses TRBV28 and TRBJ2-2, with 10 bases matching TRBD1. The CDR3 length is 14 residues. The V and J ends lost 5 bases and 6 bases, in that order; junction bases with no gene match: 3. Germline values: CDR1 MDHEN, CDR2 SYDVKM. CDR3 residues: CASSPTGGPGELFF. In DNA form, the CDR3 reads TGTGCCAGCAGTCCGACAGGGGGCCCCGGGGAGCTGTTTTTT.

The chain couples TRBV11-3 to TRBJ2-2; the D is unclear. V was shortened by 4 bases and J by 4 bases, with 4 bases between the two germline ends. Germline V gene data show CDR1 as SGHNT and CDR2 as YENEEA. There are 12 residues in the CDR3. The CDR3 is CASSYSTGELFF. The CDR3 region has the DNA TGTGCCAGCAGCTACTCCACCGGGGAGCTGTTTTTT.

The chain is built from TRBV5-6 and TRBJ1-2; the D gene is possibly TRBD1 (5 bases). Germline CDR1 SGHDT, CDR2 YYEEEE. V lost 3 bases to trimming and J lost 0 bases, with 12 bases between them. The CDR3 runs 15 residues. CDR3: CASSWGVRTNYGYTF. DNA of the CDR3: TGTGCCAGCAGCTGGGGGGTGAGGACTAACTATGGCTACACCTTC. The variable domain in full, with the rest retrieved from reference TRBV5-6 and TRBJ1-2, is DAGVTQSPTHLIKTRGQQVTLRCSPKSGHDTVSWYQQALGQGPQFIFQYYEEEERQRGNFPDRFSGHQFPNYSSELNVNALLLGDSALYLCASSWGVRTNYGYTFGSGTRLTVV.

The rearrangement links TRBV10-2 to TRBJ2-7, with 11 positions matching TRBD2. The CDR3 has 15 residues. Germline values: CDR1 WSHSY, CDR2 SAAADI. V lost 4 bases, J lost 4 bases, and 6 bases stayed unmatched. CDR3 DNA: TGCGCCAGCAGTGCAAATCTAGCGGGGGGTTACGAGCAGTACTTC. It yields the protein CASSANLAGGYEQYF.

The gene calls are TRBV5-8 and TRBJ2-7; D is uncertain. With 1 base removed from V and 4 bases from J, the gap between germline ends came to 0 bases. Germline assignment: CDR1 SGHTS and CDR2 YDEGEE. This CDR3 comprises 10 residues. CDR3 loop: CASSLYEQYF. In nucleotides, the CDR3 is TGTGCCAGCAGCTTGTACGAGCAGTACTTC.

The rearrangement links TRBV27 to TRBJ2-2, with D hard to call. Per germline, CDR1 MNHEY and CDR2 SMNVEV (reference sequence). The CDR3 has 12 amino acids. With 2 bases removed from V and 5 bases from J, the gap between germline ends came to 3 bases. The CDR3 DNA sequence: TGTGCCAGCAGTTTAGGTACCGGGGAGCTGTTTTTT. It is translated as CASSLGTGELFF.

The gene calls are TRBV2 and TRBJ1-5, with 8 bases identical to TRBD1. Germline V CDR1 and CDR2: SNHLY, FYNNEI. This CDR3 contains 14 residues. The ends lost 6 bases at V and 7 bases at J; junction bases unmatched: 8. This CDR3 reads CASSPDRGSQPQHF. DNA of the CDR3: TGTGCCAGCAGCCCCGACAGGGGATCGCAGCCCCAGCATTTT.

This chain uses TRBV19 with TRBJ2-4; the match to TRBD2 covers 13 bases. The germline V gene encodes CDR1 LNHDA and CDR2 SQIVND (reference sequence). The CDR3 is 18 residues long. V shed 6 bases, J shed 3 bases, and the junction held 11 bases outside the gene matches. CDR3 sequence reads: CASRRGLAGTGNKNIQYF. CDR3 coding DNA: TGTGCCAGTAGAAGGGGACTAGCGGGGACGGGGAACAAAAACATTCAGTACTTC.

This chain uses TRBV28 with TRBJ2-7, with 8 bases fitting TRBD1. Germline lookup yields CDR1 MDHEN and CDR2 SYDVKM. The CDR3 length is 14 residues. V lost 5 bases to trimming and J lost 5 bases; unmatched junction nucleotides: 8. CDR3 region: CASSNSGQGHEQYF. In DNA, the CDR3 is TGTGCCAGCAGTAACAGTGGACAGGGACACGAGCAGTACTTC.

In regard to this clone: The junction and the germline gene differ at one end; a read error may be behind it. The CDR3 DNA follows: TGTGCCAGCAGTTTGGGGACCCTCGACGGGGAGCTGTTTTTT. This translates into CASSLGTLDGELFF. The gene calls are TRBV5-4 and TRBJ2-2, with D perhaps TRBD1 or TRBD2 (5 bases each). This CDR3 spans 14 amino acids. CDR1 is SGHNT, CDR2 YYREEE, per germline (reference sequence).

The chain combines TRBV5-6 with TRBJ2-7; the D is unclear. The CDR3 consists of 14 residues. The germline CDR1 and CDR2 sequences are SGHDT and YYEEEE. V dropped 4 bases and J dropped 2 bases, with 13 bases sitting between them. The CDR3: CASSPEPGTYEQYF. CDR3 bases: TGTGCCAGCAGCCCGGAGCCAGGCACCTACGAGCAGTACTTC. Full variable domain (missing parts from reference TRBV5-6 and TRBJ2-7): DAGVTQSPTHLIKTRGQQVTLRCSPKSGHDTVSWYQQALGQGPQFIFQYYEEEERQRGNFPDRFSGHQFPNYSSELNVNALLLGDSALYLCASSPEPGTYEQYFGPGTRLTVT.

There are a few counts of this clone. The V call is TRBV27, the J call TRBJ2-1; TRBD2 aligns across 12 bases. Germline trimming cut 5 bases from V and 12 bases from J; bases unmatched to any gene: 8. In germline, CDR1 is MNHEY, CDR2 SMNVEV (reference sequence). The CDR3 has 14 residues. CDR3 bases: TGTGCCAGCAGTAAGCCTAGCGGGGGGGCGGGGCAGTTCTTC. This translates into CASSKPSGGAGQFF.

The chain links TRBV4-1 to TRBJ1-1; the D gene is possibly TRBD1 (6 bases). The CDR3 totals 17 residues. Trimming cost V 1 base and J 4 bases, with 19 bases left between them. Germline V gives CDR1 MGHRA, CDR2 YSYEKL. CDR3 nucleotides: TGCGCCAGCAGCCAAGGCGGGGGTAGGGGGAGAGGCACTGAAGCTTTCTTT. The encoded protein is CASSQGGGRGRGTEAFF.

Here the CDR3 reads CASSYSGSLTYEQYF. Here the CDR3 DNA reads TGTGCCAGCAGTTACTCGGGGAGCTTGACCTACGAGCAGTACTTC. The V and J genes are TRBV6-2 or TRBV6-3 and TRBJ2-7; D is possibly TRBD2 (5 bases). Trimming left V 0 bases short and J 2 bases short, with 11 bases between. The CDR3 runs 15 residues. The germline V gene has CDR1 MNHEY and CDR2 SVGEGT.

The V and J genes are TRBV28 and TRBJ1-5, with no clear D. CDR3 length: 14 amino acids. The V and J ends lost 3 bases and 4 bases respectively, with 10 bases between them. CDR1 and CDR2 from the germline V gene are MDHEN and SYDVKM. The CDR3, as DNA: TGTGCCAGCAGTTTCCTCCCCCAGAATCAGCCCCAGCATTTT. Residues: CASSFLPQNQPQHF. Using reference TRBV28 and TRBJ1-5 for the parts outside the CDR3, the full variable domain is DVKVTQSSRYLVKRTGEKVFLECVQDMDHENMFWYRQDPGLGLRLIYFSYDVKMKEKGDIPEGYSVSREKKERFSLILESASTNQTSMYLCASSFLPQNQPQHFGDGTRLSIL.